These 9 T cell receptor beta chains originate from one sample sequenced in a study of blood T cell repertoires in COVID-19. Sequenced by immunoSEQ multiplex PCR; TCRdb stores in-frame clones only, minus some. Seen here are about 200,000 clones, more than 70% observed once, and the top ten hold about 6%. Sample: PBMCs or T cells enriched from blood (not recorded which). Receptors were obtained from a man aged 40-49 years with acute COVID-19.

A single count supports this clone. This chain joins TRBV11-2 and TRBJ1-5, with 8 bases lining up with TRBD1. The germline CDR1 and CDR2 sequences are SGHAT and FQNNGV. Unmatched junction bases numbered 18, after V lost 6 bases and J lost 8 bases. The CDR3 covers 17 residues. The CDR3, as DNA: TGTGCCAGCAGTAAGACCGGGACAGGAAATAGCGACAAGCCCCAGCATTTT. It specifies CASSKTGTGNSDKPQHF.

V and J are TRBV4-1 and TRBJ1-3, with 8 nucleotides matching TRBD1. Losses at the gene ends were 3 bases for V and 4 bases for J; bases not matched to a gene: 5. The germline V gene has CDR1 MGHRA and CDR2 YSYEKL. The CDR3 is 15 residues long. CDR3 region: CASSQATGGGNTIYF. Here the CDR3 DNA reads TGCGCCAGCAGCCAGGCCACAGGGGGAGGAAACACCATATATTTT.

The rearrangement joins TRBV4-3 to TRBJ2-1; D is perhaps TRBD1 (6 bases). V shed 0 bases and J shed 4 bases, with 16 bases lying between them. The CDR3 is made up of 17 amino acids. CDR1 is LGHNA, CDR2 YSLEER, per germline. CDR3: CASSQEILGALYNEQFF. DNA for the CDR3: TGCGCCAGCAGCCAAGAGATTTTGGGGGCGCTGTACAATGAGCAGTTCTTC.

V gene TRBV4-1 combines with J gene TRBJ2-7; perhaps TRBD1 as D (7 bases). Germline CDR1 is MGHRA and CDR2 is YSYEKL. The CDR3 consists of 15 residues. V shed 1 base and J shed 3 bases, with 13 bases lying between them. The CDR3 nucleotides are TGCGCCAGCAGCCAAGGGCCAGGGGGGTACTACGAGCAGTACTTC. Residues: CASSQGPGGYYEQYF.

This clone showed up just a few times. At one end, the junction sequence differs from germline, possibly due to a read error. This chain uses TRBV7-2 with TRBJ1-5; D remains ambiguous. Looked up from germline, CDR1 is SGHTA and CDR2 is FQGNSA. The CDR3 is 12 residues long. CDR3 DNA sequence: TGTGCCAGCAGCTTATTTAGTCAGGCCCAGCATTTT. It is translated as CASSLFSQAQHF.

The chain is built from TRBV2 and TRBJ2-2; 8 bases match TRBD1. Germline loops: CDR1 SNHLY, CDR2 FYNNEI. This CDR3 comprises 15 residues. With 7 bases clipped from V and 5 bases from J, the junction kept 9 bases outside the gene matches. The CDR3 protein is CASNRQGFGTGELFF. In nucleotides, the CDR3 is TGTGCCAGCAATCGACAGGGGTTTGGAACCGGGGAGCTGTTTTTT.

The chain uses TRBV29-1 and TRBJ2-3, with D unclear. This CDR3 spans 12 amino acids. With 6 bases removed from V and 1 base from J, the gap between germline ends came to 8 bases. CDR1 and CDR2 (germline): SQVTM, ANQGSEA. Written as DNA, the CDR3 is TGCAGCGTACTCCCGGGCACAGATACGCAGTATTTT. It codes for CSVLPGTDTQYF.

The chain carries TRBV9 and TRBJ2-7, with TRBD2 matching over 8 bases. This CDR3 comprises 15 residues. The trim removed 3 bases at V and 3 bases at J, leaving 8 bases unmatched. The germline V gene has CDR1 SGDLS and CDR2 YYNGEE. CDR3 loop: CASSGGPSGLYEQYF. For the CDR3, the DNA is TGTGCCAGCAGCGGGGGCCCTAGCGGGCTCTACGAGCAGTACTTC.

The gene calls are TRBV28 and TRBJ1-1; D is possibly TRBD1 (5 bases). This CDR3 has 12 residues. Trimming pared 6 bases from V and 10 bases from J, leaving 15 bases between. The germline CDR1 and CDR2 sequences are MDHEN and SYDVKM. CDR3 loop: CASSDSGTPAFF. Written as DNA, the CDR3 is TGTGCCAGCAGCGATAGCGGGACTCCAGCTTTCTTT.